This TCR beta chain comes out of a study of T-cell reconstitution after alpha-beta-depleted transplantation in children. This clonotype has at least ten counts. The library targeted TCRbeta and was prepared with unique molecular identifiers. TCRdb reanalysed the PCR reads using MiXCR and keeps one entry per CDR3 protein. Here the sample spans under 300,000 distinct CDR3 sequences, more than 9% being singletons. This material consisted of peripheral blood, taken 180 days after TCRalphabeta/CD19-depleted stem cell transplant. The TCR comes from a male patient aged 2-15 years who had a stem cell transplant for chronic granulomatous disease, so the T cells may come from the graft donor.

As DNA, the CDR3 is TGTGCCAGCAGCTCCCGCGGGTGGGGCCAAGAGACCCAGTACTTC. As protein: CASSSRGWGQETQYF. The V gene is TRBV5-6, the J gene TRBJ2-5, with a possible D match to TRBD2 (5 bases). Trimming removed 3 bases at V and 1 base at J, with 13 bases between. The CDR3 covers 15 residues. CDR1 and CDR2 (germline): SGHDT, YYEEEE. The full variable domain, completed using reference TRBV5-6 and TRBJ2-5, is DAGVTQSPTHLIKTRGQQVTLRCSPKSGHDTVSWYQQALGQGPQFIFQYYEEEERQRGNFPDRFSGHQFPNYSSELNVNALLLGDSALYLCASSSRGWGQETQYFGPGTRLLVL.